A selection of T cell receptor beta chains follows, all from one sample in a study of T cell responses to AZD1222 COVID-19 vaccine. TCRdb's table, derived via immunoSEQ multiplex PCR, lists solely in-frame clones and lacks some. Among tens of thousands of clones, around nine tenths were seen once, and the ten largest hold approximately 5%. Sequencing used peripheral blood, obtained on day 0 of MenACWY control vaccination. The origin of the receptors is an adult in good health. The CDR3 runs from the conserved cysteine through the conserved F or W. A D gene is named only where the DNA matches it firmly. Size is stated for part of the rows, as once, few or many counts, or as a class when the clone is expanded.

-,TRBJ2-5,TRBV6-6,-,TGTGCCAGCAGTTACAGGCGGATGGTAGGGGAGACCCAGTACTTC,CASSYRRMVGETQYF
-,TRBJ2-2,TRBV9,-,TGTGCCAGCAGCGTTAGTTATTGGTCTACCGGGGAGCTGTTTTTT,CASSVSYWSTGELFF
-,TRBJ2-2,TRBV19,-,TGTGCCAGTAATCCGGGACGGTACACCGGGGAGCTGTTTTTT,CASNPGRYTGELFF
-,TRBJ2-7,TRBV28,TRBD1,TGTGCCAGCAGTGCGTCGGACAGGGGTGGGTACGAGCAGTACTTC,CASSASDRGGYEQYF
-,TRBJ1-1,TRBV5-1,-,TGCGCCAGCAGCTTGACCACAGGGAGGGGGACTGAAGCTTTCTTT,CASSLTTGRGTEAFF
-,TRBJ2-1,TRBV6-4,TRBD1,TGTGCCAGCAGTGACGGGACAGGGAAGGGTGAGCAGTTCTTC,CASSDGTGKGEQFF
-,TRBJ2-1,TRBV24-1,-,TGTGCCACCAGGGGTAGATCCTACAATGAGCAGTTCTTC,CATRGRSYNEQFF
-,TRBJ1-4,TRBV28,-,TGTGCCAGCAGTTGGGGCGGGACGCCGGATGAAAAACTGTTTTTT,CASSWGGTPDEKLFF
-,TRBJ1-5,TRBV3-1/TRBV3-2,-,TGTGCCAGCAGCCACTCCGCGGGGCATCAGCCCCAGCATTTT,CASSHSAGHQPQHF
once,TRBJ2-2,TRBV18,TRBD2,TGTGCCAGCTCACGTTCTCGCGGGAGCGCCGGGGAGCTGTTTTTT,CASSRSRGSAGELFF
few,TRBJ2-5,TRBV14,-,TGTGCCAGCAGCCAGGGGCGCGGGGAGACCCAGTACTTC,CASSQGRGETQYF
-,TRBJ1-1,TRBV30,TRBD1,TGTGCCTGGAGTGTACAGGGGACAGGGGCTTTCTTT,CAWSVQGTGAFF
-,TRBJ2-1,TRBV10-3,TRBD2,TGTGCCATCAGTCCACAGACTAGCGGGAGGTTCAATGAGCAGTTCTTC,CAISPQTSGRFNEQFF
-,TRBJ1-2,TRBV7-2,TRBD1,TGTGCCAGCAACCCCGACAGGGGTTATGGGTATGGCTACACCTTC,CASNPDRGYGYGYTF
-,TRBJ2-5,TRBV7-8,-,TGTGCCAGCAGCCTCCTTGGGTTAGGTGGGACCCAGTACTTC,CASSLLGLGGTQYF
once,TRBJ1-5,TRBV28,-,TGTGCCAGCAGCCCCCATGGTACGGGGGTCAATCAGCCCCAGCATTTT,CASSPHGTGVNQPQHF
-,TRBJ2-4,TRBV7-9,-,TGTGCCAGCAGCTTAGCGCGGGGTGGAAACATTCAGTACTTC,CASSLARGGNIQYF
-,TRBJ1-1,TRBV6-5,-,TGTGCCAGCGCAGGGACTTTGAACACTGAAGCTTTCTTT,CASAGTLNTEAFF
-,TRBJ2-1,TRBV18,-,TGTGCCAGCTCACCACCGGGTACTACCTCCTACAATGAGCAGTTCTTC,CASSPPGTTSYNEQFF
-,TRBJ1-5,TRBV12-3/TRBV12-4,-,TGTGCCAGCAGTCTAGGGGACAATCAGCCCCAGCATTTT,CASSLGDNQPQHF
-,TRBJ1-4,TRBV2,-,TGTGCCAGCAGGTTCATGGGGGAGACTAATGAAAAACTGTTTTTT,CASRFMGETNEKLFF
-,TRBJ2-3,TRBV28,-,TGTGCCAGCAGACCCACTGGAAACTCAGTAGATACGCAGTATTTT,CASRPTGNSVDTQYF
-,TRBJ1-2,TRBV18,TRBD1,TGTGCCAGCTCACCTTACCCCCCAGGGGGGGCGAACTATGGCTACACCTTC,CASSPYPPGGANYGYTF
-,TRBJ1-1,TRBV19,TRBD1,TGTGCCAGTAGTATACCGCTCAGGGGGGCCGGTGAAGCTTTCTTT,CASSIPLRGAGEAFF
-,TRBJ2-7,TRBV4-1,TRBD2,TGCGCCAGCAGCCCCGGGACTAGCGGGTTCTACGAGCAGTACTTC,CASSPGTSGFYEQYF
-,TRBJ2-3,TRBV28,TRBD2,TGTGCCAGCAGTTTTATCCAGCGGGAGTTGACAGATACGCAGTATTTT,CASSFIQRELTDTQYF
-,TRBJ2-7,TRBV28,-,TGTGCCAGCAGCCCCATCCGAGGGTTAGATTTTAGCTCCTACGAGCAGTACTTC,CASSPIRGLDFSSYEQYF
-,TRBJ2-7,TRBV11-2,-,TGTGCCAGCAGCTTATTCAGTCCCCAGGGGAACGAGCAGTACTTC,CASSLFSPQGNEQYF
-,TRBJ2-7,TRBV5-1,-,TGCGCCAGCAAACTTCGGGACGGGGACGCGGAGCAGTACTTC,CASKLRDGDAEQYF
-,TRBJ2-3,TRBV6-2/TRBV6-3,TRBD2,TGTGCCAGCAGCCCTCAGAAAGGGACTAGCGGGTCTCGCACAGATACGCAGTATTTT,CASSPQKGTSGSRTDTQYF
-,TRBJ1-2,TRBV7-2,-,TGTGCCAGCAGCTTATTCCAGCCGAACTATGGCTACACCTTC,CASSLFQPNYGYTF
-,TRBJ2-5,TRBV27,TRBD2,TGTGCCAGCAGTTTAGGACTAGCGGGACCCAGTCAAGAGACCCAGTACTTC,CASSLGLAGPSQETQYF
-,TRBJ1-1,TRBV15,-,TGTGCCACCAGTCCGAAGGAGTGGGAGGTCGTAAGCACTGAAGCTTTCTTT,CATSPKEWEVVSTEAFF
-,TRBJ1-2,TRBV10-3,-,TGTGCCATCAGTCAAGATATTAACTATGGCTACACCTTC,CAISQDINYGYTF
-,TRBJ1-2,TRBV7-9,-,TGTGCCAGCAGCCCGAGAATATTGACAGATTCTAACTATGGCTACACCTTC,CASSPRILTDSNYGYTF
-,TRBJ2-3,TRBV4-3,TRBD2,TGCGCCAGCAGCCACCCCCGAGGACTAGCGCTAGATACGCAGTATTTT,CASSHPRGLALDTQYF
-,TRBJ2-5,TRBV11-2,TRBD2,TGTGCCAGCAGCACCGGACTAGCGGGAGGTGAGACCCAGTACTTC,CASSTGLAGGETQYF